Listed below are T cell receptor beta chains from one sample, sequenced in a study of T cells in Graves' hyperthyroidism and ophthalmopathy. TCRdb ran MiXCR on the multiplex PCR reads and lists one entry per CDR3 protein. The sample yields approximately 640,000 distinct CDR3 sequences, roughly 46% seen once. Sample: peripheral blood or thyroid tissue (not recorded which). Receptor source: an adult man with Graves' disease, either hyperthyroidism or ophthalmopathy (not recorded which). CDR3s include the opening cysteine and the closing phenylalanine or tryptophan. The order of the fields is D gene, J gene, V gene, clone size, CDR3 DNA, CDR3 protein. A D gene is named only where the DNA matches it firmly. Only part of the rows carry a size: once, few, many, or a class if the clone is expanded.

.	TRBJ2-2	TRBV7-9	many	TGTGCCAGCACGAACACCGGGGAGCTGTTTTTT	CASTNTGELFF
TRBD1	TRBJ2-7	TRBV7-9	.	TGTACCAGCAGCTTGGACAGGGCCTACGAGCAGTACTTC	CTSSLDRAYEQYF
.	TRBJ2-7	TRBV6-6	.	TGTGCCAGCAGTTACTCTGCAGCATCCTCCTACGAGCAGTACTTC	CASSYSAASSYEQYF
.	TRBJ1-5	TRBV6-2/TRBV6-3	.	TGTGCCAGCAGCAACACAGGGAATAGCAATCAGCCCCAGCATTTT	CASSNTGNSNQPQHF
TRBD1	TRBJ1-4	TRBV9	once	TGTGCCAGCAGCGAGCAGGTCTCGACAGGGGATGAAAAACTGTTTTTT	CASSEQVSTGDEKLFF
TRBD2	TRBJ2-5	TRBV7-2	.	TGTGCCAGCAGCTCCCGGCGCGGGACTAGCGGAAGAGGGTACCAAGAGACCCAGTACTTC	CASSSRRGTSGRGYQETQYF
TRBD2	TRBJ2-7	TRBV7-6	.	TGTGCCAGCAGCCCGATCGCGACTAGCGGGCCATACGAGCAGTACTTC	CASSPIATSGPYEQYF
TRBD1	TRBJ1-4	TRBV13	.	TGTGCCAGCAGCGTACAAACAGGGGGTGAAAAACTGTTTTTT	CASSVQTGGEKLFF
.	TRBJ2-3	TRBV7-9	.	TGTGCCAGCAGCCCCCCAGGACTTAGCACAGATACGCAGTATTTT	CASSPPGLSTDTQYF
.	TRBJ1-2	TRBV7-6	.	TGTGCCAGCAGCCCTACAGGGAACGATGGCTACACCTTC	CASSPTGNDGYTF
.	TRBJ1-6	TRBV24-1	.	TGTGTCACAGGGCTGGATTCACCCCTCCACTTT	CVTGLDSPLHF